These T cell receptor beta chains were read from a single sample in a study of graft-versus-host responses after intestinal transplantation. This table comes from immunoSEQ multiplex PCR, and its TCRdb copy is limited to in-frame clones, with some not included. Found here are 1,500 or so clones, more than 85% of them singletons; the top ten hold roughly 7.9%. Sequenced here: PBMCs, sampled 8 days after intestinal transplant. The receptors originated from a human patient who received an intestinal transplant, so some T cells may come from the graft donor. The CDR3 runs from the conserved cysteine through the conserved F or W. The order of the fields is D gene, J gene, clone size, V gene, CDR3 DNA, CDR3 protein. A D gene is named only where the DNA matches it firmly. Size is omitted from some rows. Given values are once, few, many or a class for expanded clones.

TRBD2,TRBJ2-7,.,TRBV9,TGTGCCAGCAGCGTATCCAGCGGGAGGAACGAGCAGTACTTC,CASSVSSGRNEQYF
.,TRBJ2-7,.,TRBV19,TGTGCCAGTAGTACGTACGAGCAGTACTTC,CASSTYEQYF
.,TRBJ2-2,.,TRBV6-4,TGTGCCAGCAGTGAAGGAACCACCGGGGAGCTGTTTTTT,CASSEGTTGELFF
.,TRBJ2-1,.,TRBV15,TGTGCCACCAGCGAGGCGGGATTCTACAATGAGCAGTTCTTC,CATSEAGFYNEQFF
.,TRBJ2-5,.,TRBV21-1,TGTGCCAGCAGCAACGAGGGCAGGGAGACCCAGTACTTC,CASSNEGRETQYF
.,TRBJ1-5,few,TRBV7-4,TGTGCCAGCAGCGTACGGATTCATAGCAATCAGCCCCAGCATTTT,CASSVRIHSNQPQHF
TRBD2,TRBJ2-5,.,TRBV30,TGTGCCAAGACTAGCTCGGTAGAGACCCAGTACTTC,CAKTSSVETQYF
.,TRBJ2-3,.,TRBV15,TGTGCCACCAGCAGTGACCAGGAGGATACGCAGTATTTT,CATSSDQEDTQYF
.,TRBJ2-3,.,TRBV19,TGTGCCAGTAGTAGGACATCTAGCACAGATACGCAGTATTTT,CASSRTSSTDTQYF
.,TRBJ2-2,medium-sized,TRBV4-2,TGTGCCAGCAGCCAAGATAGAGAGGGGGGGATGACCGGGGAGCTGTTTTTT,CASSQDREGGMTGELFF
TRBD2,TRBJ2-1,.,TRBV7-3,TGTGCCAGCAGCCCCGGGCTAGCGGGATGGCAGGGCAATGAGCAGTTCTTC,CASSPGLAGWQGNEQFF
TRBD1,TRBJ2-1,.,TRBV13,TGTGCCAGCAGCGGAGGGACAGGGACATACAATGAGCAGTTCTTC,CASSGGTGTYNEQFF
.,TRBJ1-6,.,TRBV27,TGTGCCAGCGGGTCTACAAATTCACCCCTCCACTTT,CASGSTNSPLHF
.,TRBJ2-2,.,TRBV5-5,TGTGCCAGCAGCTTGGGGGCAGTTAATTTAAAAGGGGAGCTGTTTTTT,CASSLGAVNLKGELFF
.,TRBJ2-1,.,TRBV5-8,TGTGCCAGCACCCTGAGGGCCAATGAGCAGTTCTTC,CASTLRANEQFF
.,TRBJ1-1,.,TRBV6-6,TGTGCCAGCAGTTACTCAGGTGTTCTCGCTTTCTTT,CASSYSGVLAFF
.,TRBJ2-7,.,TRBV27,TGTGCCAGCAGTTTATCCCTTGATGGCGAGCAGTACTTC,CASSLSLDGEQYF
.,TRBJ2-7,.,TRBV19,TGTGCCAGTAGTATAAGGGTCCTCTACGAGCAGTACTTC,CASSIRVLYEQYF
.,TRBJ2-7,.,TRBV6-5,TGTGCCAGCAGTTACGAGCGGTTCTACGAGCAGTACTTC,CASSYERFYEQYF
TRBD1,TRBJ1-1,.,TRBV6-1,TGTGCCAGCAGTAGTAAGACAGGGGGGTTCCCTGAAGCTTTCTTT,CASSSKTGGFPEAFF
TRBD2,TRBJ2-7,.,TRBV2,TGTGCCAGCCAGGGACTAGCGGGAGGGTCCTACGAGCAGTACTTC,CASQGLAGGSYEQYF
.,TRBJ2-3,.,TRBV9,TGTGCCAGCAGCCCTCGAACGGCCCTCAGCACAGATACGCAGTATTTT,CASSPRTALSTDTQYF